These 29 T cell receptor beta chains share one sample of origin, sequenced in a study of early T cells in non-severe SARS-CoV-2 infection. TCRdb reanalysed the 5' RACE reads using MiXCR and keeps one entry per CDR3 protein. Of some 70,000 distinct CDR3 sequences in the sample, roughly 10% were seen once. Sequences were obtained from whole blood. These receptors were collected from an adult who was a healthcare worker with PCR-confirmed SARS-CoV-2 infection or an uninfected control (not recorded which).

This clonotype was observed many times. CDR3 protein: CASSEQGAQQETQYF. In DNA form, the CDR3 reads TGCGCCAGCAGTGAGCAGGGGGCGCAGCAAGAGACCCAGTACTTC. The chain joins TRBV10-1 to TRBJ2-5, with TRBD1 matching 8 bases. This CDR3 contains 15 residues. Losses at the gene ends were 2 bases for V and 2 bases for J; bases not matched to a gene: 4. CDR1 and CDR2 (germline): WNHNN, SYGVQD (reference sequence).

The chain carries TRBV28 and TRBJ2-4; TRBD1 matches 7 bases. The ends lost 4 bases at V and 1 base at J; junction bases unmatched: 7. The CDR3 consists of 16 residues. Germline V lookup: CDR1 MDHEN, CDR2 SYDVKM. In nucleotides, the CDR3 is TGTGCCAGCAGTTCTAAGGGGGCGTTGGCCAAAAACATTCAGTACTTC. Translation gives CASSSKGALAKNIQYF.

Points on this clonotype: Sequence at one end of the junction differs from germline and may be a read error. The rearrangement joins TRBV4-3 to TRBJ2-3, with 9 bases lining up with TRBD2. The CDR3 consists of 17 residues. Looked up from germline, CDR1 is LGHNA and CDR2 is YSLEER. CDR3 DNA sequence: TGCGCTAGCAGCCAATCTTTTGCTAGCGGGATTACAGATACGCAGTATTTT. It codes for CASSQSFASGITDTQYF.

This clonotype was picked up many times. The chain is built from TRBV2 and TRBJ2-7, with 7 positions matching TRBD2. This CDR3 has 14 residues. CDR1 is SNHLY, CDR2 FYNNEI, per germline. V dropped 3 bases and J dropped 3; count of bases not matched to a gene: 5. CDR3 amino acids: CASSDGGGLYEQYF. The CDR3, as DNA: TGTGCCAGCAGTGACGGCGGGGGACTCTACGAGCAGTACTTC.

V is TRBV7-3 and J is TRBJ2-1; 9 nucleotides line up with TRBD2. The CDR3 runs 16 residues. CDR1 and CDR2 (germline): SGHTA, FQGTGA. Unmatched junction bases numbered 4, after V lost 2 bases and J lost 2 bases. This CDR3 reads CASSLGAGGPYNEQFF. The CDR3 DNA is TGTGCCAGCAGCTTAGGTGCGGGAGGGCCCTACAATGAGCAGTTCTTC.

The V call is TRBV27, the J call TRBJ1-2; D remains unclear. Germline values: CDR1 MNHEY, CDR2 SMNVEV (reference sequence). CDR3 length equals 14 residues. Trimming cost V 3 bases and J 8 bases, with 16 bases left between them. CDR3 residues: CASSFNSFLKGYTF. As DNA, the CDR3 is TGTGCCAGCAGTTTTAACAGCTTTCTGAAAGGCTACACCTTC.

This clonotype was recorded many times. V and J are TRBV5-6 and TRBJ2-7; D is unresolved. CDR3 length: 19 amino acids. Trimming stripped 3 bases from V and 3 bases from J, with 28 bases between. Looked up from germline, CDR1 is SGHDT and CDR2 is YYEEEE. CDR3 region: CASSSFTSIQDPRFYEQYF. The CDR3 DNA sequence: TGTGCCAGCAGCTCATTTACCTCGATTCAGGATCCCCGTTTCTACGAGCAGTACTTC.

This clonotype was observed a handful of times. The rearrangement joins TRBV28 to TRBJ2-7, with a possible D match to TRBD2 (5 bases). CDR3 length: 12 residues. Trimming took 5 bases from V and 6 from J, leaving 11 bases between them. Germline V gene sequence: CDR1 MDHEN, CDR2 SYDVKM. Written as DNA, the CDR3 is TGTGCCAGCAGTCAGGTTCGGGGCGAGCAGTACTTC. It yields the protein CASSQVRGEQYF.

The CDR3 DNA reads as TGTGCCAGCAGCTTCGGGGCAGATACGCAGTATTTT. The encoded protein is CASSFGADTQYF. V is TRBV7-3 and J is TRBJ2-3; D perhaps matches TRBD2 (5 bases). CDR1 SGHTA and CDR2 FQGTGA come from the germline V gene. The CDR3 loop spans 12 amino acids. V gave up 3 bases and J gave up 4 bases, with 5 bases separating them.

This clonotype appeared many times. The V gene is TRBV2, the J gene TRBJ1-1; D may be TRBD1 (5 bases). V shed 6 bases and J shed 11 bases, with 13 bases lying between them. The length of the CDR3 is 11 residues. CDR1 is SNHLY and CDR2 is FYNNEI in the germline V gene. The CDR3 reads CASSIGDWAFF. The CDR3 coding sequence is TGTGCCAGCAGCATAGGGGATTGGGCTTTCTTT.

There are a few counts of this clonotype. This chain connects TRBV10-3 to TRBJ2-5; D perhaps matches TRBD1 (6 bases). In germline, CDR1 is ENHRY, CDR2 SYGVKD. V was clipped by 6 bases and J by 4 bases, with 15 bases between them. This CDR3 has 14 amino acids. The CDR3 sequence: CAISANPQGETQYF. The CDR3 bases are TGTGCCATCAGCGCCAACCCACAGGGAGAGACCCAGTACTTC.

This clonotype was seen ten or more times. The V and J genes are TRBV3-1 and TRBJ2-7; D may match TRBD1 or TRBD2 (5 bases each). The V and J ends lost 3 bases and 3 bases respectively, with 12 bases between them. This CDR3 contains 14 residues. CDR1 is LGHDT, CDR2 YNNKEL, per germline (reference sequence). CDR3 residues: CASSQGRANYEQYF. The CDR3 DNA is TGTGCCAGCAGCCAGGGGCGGGCCAACTACGAGCAGTACTTC.

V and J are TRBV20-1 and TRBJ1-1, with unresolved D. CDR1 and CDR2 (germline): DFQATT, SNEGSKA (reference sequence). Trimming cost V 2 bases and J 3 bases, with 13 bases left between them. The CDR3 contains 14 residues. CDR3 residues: CSARPPGGYTEAFF. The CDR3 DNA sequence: TGCAGTGCTAGACCGCCTGGAGGTTACACTGAAGCTTTCTTT.

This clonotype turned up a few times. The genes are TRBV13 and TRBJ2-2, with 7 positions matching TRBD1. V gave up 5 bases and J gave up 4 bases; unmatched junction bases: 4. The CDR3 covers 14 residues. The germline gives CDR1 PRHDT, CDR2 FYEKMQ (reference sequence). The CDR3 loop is CASSMDRSTGELFF. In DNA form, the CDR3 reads TGTGCCAGCAGCATGGACAGGTCCACCGGGGAGCTGTTTTTT.

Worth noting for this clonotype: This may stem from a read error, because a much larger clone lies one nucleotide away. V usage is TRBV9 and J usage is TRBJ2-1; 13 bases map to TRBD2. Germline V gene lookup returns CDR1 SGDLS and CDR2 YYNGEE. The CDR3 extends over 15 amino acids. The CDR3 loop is CASSLRTSGSKEQLF. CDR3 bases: TGTGCCAGCAGCCTCAGGACTAGCGGGAGCAAAGAGCAGCTCTTC.

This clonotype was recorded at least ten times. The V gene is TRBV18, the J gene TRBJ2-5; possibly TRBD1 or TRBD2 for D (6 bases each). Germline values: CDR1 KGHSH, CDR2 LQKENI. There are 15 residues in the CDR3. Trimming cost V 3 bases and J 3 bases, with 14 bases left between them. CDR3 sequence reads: CASSPSTRGEETQYF. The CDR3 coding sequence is TGTGCCAGCTCACCCTCGACTAGGGGGGAAGAGACCCAGTACTTC.

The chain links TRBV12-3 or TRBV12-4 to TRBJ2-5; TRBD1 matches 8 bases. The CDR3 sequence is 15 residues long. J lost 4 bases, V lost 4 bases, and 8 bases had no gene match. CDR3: CASSSRDRYRETQYF. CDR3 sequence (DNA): TGTGCCAGCAGTTCCCGGGACAGGTACAGAGAGACCCAGTACTTC.

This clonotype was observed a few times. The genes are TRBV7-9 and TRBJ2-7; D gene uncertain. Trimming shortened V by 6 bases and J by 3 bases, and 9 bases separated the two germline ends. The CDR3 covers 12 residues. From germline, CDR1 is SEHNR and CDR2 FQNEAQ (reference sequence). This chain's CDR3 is CASSSTNYEQYF. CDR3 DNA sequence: TGTGCCAGCAGTTCGACCAACTACGAGCAGTACTTC.

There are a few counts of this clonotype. In DNA, the CDR3 is TGCAGTGCGAACCGCGGGGGGGCTATTTACACCGGGGAGCTGTTTTTT. It encodes CSANRGGAIYTGELFF. The gene calls are TRBV20-1 and TRBJ2-2, with 9 bases identical to TRBD2. Germline-derived CDR1 and CDR2 are DFQATT and SNEGSKA (reference sequence). The CDR3 loop spans 16 amino acids. V shed 6 bases, J shed 3 bases, and the junction held 11 bases outside the gene matches.

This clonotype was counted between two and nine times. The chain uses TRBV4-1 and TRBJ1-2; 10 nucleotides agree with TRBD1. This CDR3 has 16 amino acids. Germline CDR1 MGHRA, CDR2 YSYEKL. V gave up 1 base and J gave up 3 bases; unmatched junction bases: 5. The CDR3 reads CASSQAGTGAYYGYTF. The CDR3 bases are TGCGCCAGCAGCCAAGCCGGGACAGGGGCTTACTATGGCTACACCTTC.

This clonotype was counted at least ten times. The CDR3 protein is CASSLDQWGREQFF. DNA for the CDR3: TGTGCCAGCAGCTTGGATCAATGGGGGCGGGAGCAGTTCTTC. The chain employs TRBV5-6 and TRBJ2-1; D might be TRBD1 (6 bases). Trimming shortened V by 0 bases and J by 10 bases, and 14 bases separated the two germline ends. This CDR3 has 14 amino acids. CDR1 SGHDT and CDR2 YYEEEE come from the germline V gene. Combining the CDR3 with reference TRBV5-6 and TRBJ2-1 gives the whole variable domain DAGVTQSPTHLIKTRGQQVTLRCSPKSGHDTVSWYQQALGQGPQFIFQYYEEEERQRGNFPDRFSGHQFPNYSSELNVNALLLGDSALYLCASSLDQWGREQFFGPGTRLTVL.

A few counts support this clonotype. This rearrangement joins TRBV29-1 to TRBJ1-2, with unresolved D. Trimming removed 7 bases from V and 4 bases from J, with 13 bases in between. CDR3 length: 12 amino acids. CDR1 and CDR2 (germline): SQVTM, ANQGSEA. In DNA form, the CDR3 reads TGCAGCGCGTCACATGACTTCTATGGCTACACCTTC. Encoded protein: CSASHDFYGYTF. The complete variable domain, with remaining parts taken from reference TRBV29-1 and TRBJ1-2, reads SAVISQKPSRDICQRGTSLTIQCQVDSQVTMMFWYRQQPGQSLTLIATANQGSEATYESGFVIDKFPISRPNLTFSTLTVSNMSPEDSSIYLCSASHDFYGYTFGSGTRLTVV.

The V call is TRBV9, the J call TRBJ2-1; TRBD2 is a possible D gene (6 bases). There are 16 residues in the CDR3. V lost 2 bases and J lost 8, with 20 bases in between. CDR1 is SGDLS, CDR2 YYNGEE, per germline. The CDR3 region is CASSVGGQRASYEQFF. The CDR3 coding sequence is TGTGCCAGCAGCGTCGGCGGTCAGCGGGCGTCCTATGAGCAGTTCTTC.

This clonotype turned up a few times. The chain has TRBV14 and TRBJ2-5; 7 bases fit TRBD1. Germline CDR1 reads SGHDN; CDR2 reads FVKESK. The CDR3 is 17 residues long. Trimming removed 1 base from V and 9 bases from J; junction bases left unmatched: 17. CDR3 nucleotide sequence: TGTGCCAGCAGCCAAGGGACAGGTGATACAAGAGTTAAGGCCCAGTACTTC. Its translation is CASSQGTGDTRVKAQYF. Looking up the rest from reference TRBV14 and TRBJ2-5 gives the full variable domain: EAGVTQFPSHSVIEKGQTVTLRCDPISGHDNLYWYRRVMGKEIKFLLHFVKESKQDESGMPNNRFLAERTGGTYSTLKVQPAELEDSGVYFCASSQGTGDTRVKAQYFGPGTRLLVL.

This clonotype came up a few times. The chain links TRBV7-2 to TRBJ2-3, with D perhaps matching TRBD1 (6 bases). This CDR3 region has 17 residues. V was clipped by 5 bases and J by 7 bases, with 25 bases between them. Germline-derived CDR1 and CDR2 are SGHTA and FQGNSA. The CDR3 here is CASSLGPRDQGYYTQYF. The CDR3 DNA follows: TGTGCCAGCAGCCTAGGCCCACGGGACCAGGGGTATTATACGCAGTATTTT.

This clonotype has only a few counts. The CDR3 spells CASSLKADEKLFF. In DNA, the CDR3 is TGTGCCAGCAGTTTAAAGGCGGATGAAAAACTGTTTTTT. This chain joins TRBV12-3 or TRBV12-4 and TRBJ1-4; D remains ambiguous. The V end was cut by 2 bases, the J end by 6 bases, with 7 bases between. The CDR3 length is 13 residues.

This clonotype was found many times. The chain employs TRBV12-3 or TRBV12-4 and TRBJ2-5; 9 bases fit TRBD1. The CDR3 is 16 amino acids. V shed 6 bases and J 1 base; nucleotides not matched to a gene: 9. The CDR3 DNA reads TGTGCCAGCAGCCCACAGGGGGCCATCTTCCAAGAGACCCAGTACTTC. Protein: CASSPQGAIFQETQYF.

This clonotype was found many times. Here the CDR3 DNA reads TGCAGCGTTGAGGGGACAGGGATGGCCAAAAACATTCAGTACTTC. Translating it yields CSVEGTGMAKNIQYF. The chain combines TRBV29-1 with TRBJ2-4; 9 bases match TRBD1. The V and J ends lost 3 bases and 1 base, in that order; junction bases with no gene match: 4. The CDR3 consists of 15 residues. In germline, CDR1 is SQVTM, CDR2 ANQGSEA.

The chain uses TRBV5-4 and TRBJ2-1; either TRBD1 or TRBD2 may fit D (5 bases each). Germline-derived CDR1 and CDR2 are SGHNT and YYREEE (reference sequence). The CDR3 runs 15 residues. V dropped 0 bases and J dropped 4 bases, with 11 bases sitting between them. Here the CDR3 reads CASSLEGTQYNEQFF. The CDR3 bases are TGTGCCAGCAGCTTGGAGGGGACGCAGTACAATGAGCAGTTCTTC. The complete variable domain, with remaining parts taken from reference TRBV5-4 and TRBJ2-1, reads ETGVTQSPTHLIKTRGQQVTLRCSSQSGHNTVSWYQQALGQGPQFIFQYYREEENGRGNFPPRFSGLQFPNYSSELNVNALELDDSALYLCASSLEGTQYNEQFFGPGTRLTVL.